A selection of T cell receptor beta chains follows, all from one sample in a study of blood T cell repertoires in COVID-19. TCRdb keeps only in-frame clones here, not all; method: immunoSEQ multiplex PCR. The sample carries under 250,000 clones, around 80% recorded once. Material: peripheral blood. These receptors all come from a woman aged 55-69 years who had recovered from COVID-19. Each CDR3 is given with its conserved first and last residue. The D gene is left open where the match is weak. Only part of the rows carry a size: once, few, many, or a class if the clone is expanded.

size: once
J: TRBJ2-1
V: TRBV11-3
D: TRBD2
DNA: TGTGCCAGCAGCTCCGGGACTAGCGGGGGCCCGTTCTTC
CDR3: CASSSGTSGGPFF

size: .
J: TRBJ1-2
V: TRBV19
D: TRBD1
DNA: TGTGCCAGTCGAGACCAGGGACAGGGTGGCTATGGCTACACCTTC
CDR3: CASRDQGQGGYGYTF

size: .
J: TRBJ2-3
V: TRBV9
D: .
DNA: TGTGCCAGCAGCGTAAAGGCCATCGAGGAGGGCACAGATACGCAGTATTTT
CDR3: CASSVKAIEEGTDTQYF

size: once
J: TRBJ2-1
V: TRBV18
D: .
DNA: TGTGCCAGCTCACCACCGTCAGGTTACAATGAGCAGTTCTTC
CDR3: CASSPPSGYNEQFF

size: .
J: TRBJ2-2
V: TRBV6-2/TRBV6-3
D: TRBD2
DNA: TGTGCCAGCAGTTCAAGCGGGGGGGCTTACACCGGGGAGCTGTTTTTT
CDR3: CASSSSGGAYTGELFF

size: .
J: TRBJ1-4
V: TRBV7-8
D: TRBD1
DNA: TGTGCCAGCAGCTATTTCGACAGGGCGGCTAATGAAAAACTGTTTTTT
CDR3: CASSYFDRAANEKLFF

size: few
J: TRBJ1-2
V: TRBV2
D: TRBD1
DNA: TGTGCCAGCAGTGTACCCGGACAGGGTTATGGCTACACCTTC
CDR3: CASSVPGQGYGYTF

size: .
J: TRBJ2-7
V: TRBV7-8
D: .
DNA: TGTGCCAGCAGCTTAGTGAGTAGGGGGACCTACGAGCAGTACTTC
CDR3: CASSLVSRGTYEQYF

size: .
J: TRBJ2-5
V: TRBV7-3
D: .
DNA: TGTGCCAGCAGCCTAAGGAGGGAAGAGACCCAGTACTTC
CDR3: CASSLRREETQYF

size: .
J: TRBJ2-2
V: TRBV3-1/TRBV3-2
D: TRBD2
DNA: TGTGCCAGCAGCCATGTAGCGGGGGGGCCCGGGACCGGGGAGCTGTTTTTT
CDR3: CASSHVAGGPGTGELFF

size: .
J: TRBJ2-3
V: TRBV7-2
D: TRBD2
DNA: TGTGCCAGCAGCTTAGAAGCGGGGGGGACAGATACGCAGTATTTT
CDR3: CASSLEAGGTDTQYF